The rows below give T cell receptor delta chains drawn from one sample of a study of Vδ1+ human thymocytes. TCRdb re-identified clones in the multiplex PCR reads via CATT. The sample comprises 70,000 or so delta-chain clones, 30% to 40% of which are singletons, and about 0.24% rests with the top ten. The sequencing input was Vdelta1+ gamma-delta thymocytes from the thymus. The receptors come from a boy under three years old who had congenital heart surgery. CDR3s include the opening cysteine and the closing phenylalanine or tryptophan. A D gene is named only where the DNA matches it firmly. Clone size, where shown, is once, few, many, or a class for clones that have expanded.

V gene: TRDV1; clone size: NA; J gene: TRDJ1; D gene: TRDD3; CDR3 protein: CALGGPRAAFPSGYWGIDKLIF; CDR3 DNA: TGTGCTCTTGGGGGCCCTAGGGCTGCCTTCCCCTCGGGCTACTGGGGGATCGATAAACTCATCTTT
V gene: TRDV2; clone size: NA; J gene: TRDJ1; D gene: TRDD3; CDR3 protein: CACPQLGINTDKLIF; CDR3 DNA: TGTGCCTGTCCCCAACTGGGGATCAACACCGATAAACTCATCTTT
V gene: TRDV1; clone size: NA; J gene: TRDJ1; D gene: TRDD3; CDR3 protein: CALAEGGLGDTPDKLIF; CDR3 DNA: TGTGCTCTTGCGGAGGGGGGACTGGGGGATACGCCCGATAAACTCATCTTT
V gene: TRDV2; clone size: NA; J gene: TRDJ1; D gene: TRDD3; CDR3 protein: CACDTGRPGGTSYTDKLIF; CDR3 DNA: TGTGCCTGTGACACCGGACGGCCTGGGGGAACCTCCTACACCGATAAACTCATCTTT
V gene: TRDV1; clone size: NA; J gene: TRDJ1; D gene: NA; CDR3 protein: CALGELHGGHTDKLIF; CDR3 DNA: TGTGCTCTTGGGGAACTTCACGGGGGGCACACCGATAAACTCATCTTT
V gene: TRDV1; clone size: NA; J gene: TRDJ1; D gene: NA; CDR3 protein: CALGELREGLPSRPYWGECTDKLIF; CDR3 DNA: TGTGCTCTTGGGGAACTCCGTGAGGGACTCCCTTCCCGACCGTACTGGGGTGAATGCACCGATAAACTCATCTTT
V gene: TRDV1; clone size: NA; J gene: TRDJ1; D gene: NA; CDR3 protein: CALGELGHHHYTDKLIF; CDR3 DNA: TGTGCTCTTGGGGAACTGGGCCACCATCACTACACCGATAAACTCATCTTT
V gene: TRDV1; clone size: NA; J gene: TRDJ1; D gene: TRDD3; CDR3 protein: CALGGPPVLPGGGYGYTDKLIF; CDR3 DNA: TGTGCTCTTGGGGGTCCTCCTGTCCTACCGGGAGGGGGATACGGTTACACCGATAAACTCATCTTT
V gene: TRDV1; clone size: NA; J gene: TRDJ1; D gene: TRDD3; CDR3 protein: CALGGRLPRVSLAGGYSPNTDKLIF; CDR3 DNA: TGTGCTCTTGGGGGCCGCCTTCCTCGAGTATCTCTCGCTGGGGGATACTCCCCAAACACCGATAAACTCATCTTT
V gene: TRDV1; clone size: NA; J gene: TRDJ1; D gene: NA; CDR3 protein: CALGEPGQPYWMYTDKLIF; CDR3 DNA: TGTGCTCTTGGGGAACCCGGCCAACCTTACTGGATGTACACCGATAAACTCATCTTT
V gene: TRDV1; clone size: once; J gene: TRDJ1; D gene: NA; CDR3 protein: CALGVRTVGELAGLTDKLIF; CDR3 DNA: TGTGCTCTTGGGGTTCGTACAGTTGGGGAACTGGCCGGCCTCACCGATAAACTCATCTTT
V gene: TRDV1; clone size: NA; J gene: TRDJ1; D gene: TRDD3; CDR3 protein: CALGELVWVTKIQRGYGSTDKLIF; CDR3 DNA: TGTGCTCTTGGGGAACTAGTGTGGGTCACGAAGATACAGAGGGGATATGGGTCCACCGATAAACTCATCTTT
V gene: TRDV1; clone size: NA; J gene: TRDJ1; D gene: NA; CDR3 protein: CALGDPRTFPDTPTDKLIF; CDR3 DNA: TGTGCTCTTGGGGACCCCAGAACTTTCCCCGATACGCCCACCGATAAACTCATCTTT
V gene: TRDV1; clone size: NA; J gene: TRDJ1; D gene: NA; CDR3 protein: CALGELPPLGDKLIF; CDR3 DNA: TGTGCTCTTGGGGAACTACCGCCTCTGGGCGATAAACTCATCTTT
V gene: TRDV1; clone size: few; J gene: TRDJ1; D gene: TRDD3; CDR3 protein: CALGELGIRRTDKLIF; CDR3 DNA: TGTGCTCTTGGGGAACTGGGGATACGGAGGACCGATAAACTCATCTTT
V gene: TRDV1; clone size: NA; J gene: TRDJ1; D gene: TRDD3; CDR3 protein: CALGDPLQAGDTRIRGKLIF; CDR3 DNA: TGTGCTCTTGGGGATCCCCTCCAGGCCGGGGATACGCGAATCAGGGGGAAACTCATCTTT
V gene: TRDV1; clone size: few; J gene: TRDJ1; D gene: TRDD3; CDR3 protein: CALGDKPTQVDWGPYPDKLIF; CDR3 DNA: TGTGCTCTTGGGGACAAACCTACCCAGGTGGACTGGGGGCCCTACCCCGATAAACTCATCTTT
V gene: TRDV1; clone size: NA; J gene: TRDJ1; D gene: TRDD3; CDR3 protein: CALGLSVLWGIPTYPDTDKLIF; CDR3 DNA: TGTGCTCTTGGATTGAGTGTCCTCTGGGGGATACCGACTTACCCCGACACCGATAAACTCATCTTT
V gene: TRDV1; clone size: few; J gene: TRDJ1; D gene: TRDD3; CDR3 protein: CALGDGGLRTGGFYTDKLIF; CDR3 DNA: TGTGCTCTTGGGGATGGGGGGTTGCGTACTGGGGGTTTTTACACCGATAAACTCATCTTT
V gene: TRDV1; clone size: few; J gene: TRDJ1; D gene: TRDD3; CDR3 protein: CALGEWETSRWGIDRWKLIF; CDR3 DNA: TGTGCTCTTGGGGAATGGGAGACCTCGCGCTGGGGGATAGACCGTTGGAAACTCATCTTT
V gene: TRDV1; clone size: NA; J gene: TRDJ1; D gene: NA; CDR3 protein: CALGERHSQVCTWGLVYTDKLIF; CDR3 DNA: TGTGCTCTTGGGGAACGACATTCCCAGGTGTGTACTTGGGGGCTCGTTTACACCGATAAACTCATCTTT
V gene: TRDV1; clone size: NA; J gene: TRDJ1; D gene: TRDD3; CDR3 protein: CALGELEGTGGPYTDKLIF; CDR3 DNA: TGTGCTCTTGGGGAACTAGAAGGAACTGGGGGACCGTACACCGATAAACTCATCTTT
V gene: TRDV2; clone size: few; J gene: TRDJ1; D gene: TRDD3; CDR3 protein: CACVWGLGRDRSRVTDKLIF; CDR3 DNA: TGTGCCTGTGTTTGGGGACTGGGGAGGGACCGGTCGAGGGTCACCGATAAACTCATCTTT
V gene: TRDV1; clone size: NA; J gene: TRDJ1; D gene: NA; CDR3 protein: CALGEPGLPRPSQPHTDKLIF; CDR3 DNA: TGTGCTCTTGGGGAACCAGGCCTTCCGCGGCCCTCTCAACCTCACACCGATAAACTCATCTTT
V gene: TRDV1; clone size: NA; J gene: TRDJ1; D gene: TRDD3; CDR3 protein: CALGDQPFLVLGDVEYTDKLIF; CDR3 DNA: TGTGCTCTTGGGGACCAACCCTTCTTAGTACTGGGGGATGTGGAGTACACCGATAAACTCATCTTT
V gene: TRDV2; clone size: NA; J gene: TRDJ1; D gene: TRDD3; CDR3 protein: CACAPPRTGGYWLEFYKLIF; CDR3 DNA: TGTGCCTGTGCTCCCCCGCGGACCGGGGGATACTGGCTCGAATTCTATAAACTCATCTTT
V gene: TRDV1; clone size: NA; J gene: TRDJ1; D gene: NA; CDR3 protein: CALGELAPLQGGLIF; CDR3 DNA: TGTGCTCTTGGGGAACTCGCACCCCTACAGGGGGGACTCATCTTT
V gene: TRDV1; clone size: NA; J gene: TRDJ1; D gene: NA; CDR3 protein: CALGERADPSNTDKLIF; CDR3 DNA: TGTGCTCTTGGGGAACGGGCGGATCCTTCTAACACCGATAAACTCATCTTT
V gene: TRDV1; clone size: NA; J gene: TRDJ1; D gene: TRDD3; CDR3 protein: CALGELSAGIQGGDKLIF; CDR3 DNA: TGTGCTCTTGGGGAACTATCGGCAGGGATACAGGGCGGCGATAAACTCATCTTT
V gene: TRDV1; clone size: NA; J gene: TRDJ1; D gene: NA; CDR3 protein: CALGVRGVGTTDKLIF; CDR3 DNA: TGTGCTCTTGGGGTGCGCGGCGTGGGGACCACCGATAAACTCATCTTT